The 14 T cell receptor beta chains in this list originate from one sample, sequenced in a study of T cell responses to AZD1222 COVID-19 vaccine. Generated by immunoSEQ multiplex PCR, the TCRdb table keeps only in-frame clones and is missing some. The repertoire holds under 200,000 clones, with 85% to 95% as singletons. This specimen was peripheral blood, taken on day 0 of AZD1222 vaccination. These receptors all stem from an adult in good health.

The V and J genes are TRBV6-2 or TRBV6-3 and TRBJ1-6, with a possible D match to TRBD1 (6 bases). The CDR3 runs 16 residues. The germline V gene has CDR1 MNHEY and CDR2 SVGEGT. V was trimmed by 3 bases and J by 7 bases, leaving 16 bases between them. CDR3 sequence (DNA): TGTGCCAGCAGTTATGCGGACAGAAGAGCCAATTCACCCCTCCACTTT. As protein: CASSYADRRANSPLHF.

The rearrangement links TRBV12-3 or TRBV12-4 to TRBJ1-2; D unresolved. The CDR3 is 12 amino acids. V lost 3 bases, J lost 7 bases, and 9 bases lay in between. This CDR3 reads CASSLEFSGYTF. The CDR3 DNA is TGTGCCAGCAGTTTGGAGTTCTCTGGCTACACCTTC.

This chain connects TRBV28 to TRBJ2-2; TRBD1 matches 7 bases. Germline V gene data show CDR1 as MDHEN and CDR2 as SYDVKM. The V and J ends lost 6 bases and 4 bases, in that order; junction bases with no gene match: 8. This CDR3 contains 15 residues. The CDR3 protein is CASRRRQGFTGELFF. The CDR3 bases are TGTGCCAGCAGACGCAGACAGGGTTTCACCGGGGAGCTGTTTTTT.

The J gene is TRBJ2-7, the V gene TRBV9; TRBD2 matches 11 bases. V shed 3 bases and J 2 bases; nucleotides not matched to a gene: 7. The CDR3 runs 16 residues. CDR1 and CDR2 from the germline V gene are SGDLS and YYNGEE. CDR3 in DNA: TGTGCCAGCAGCGGAGAGAAGACTAGCGGGACCTACGAGCAGTACTTC. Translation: CASSGEKTSGTYEQYF.

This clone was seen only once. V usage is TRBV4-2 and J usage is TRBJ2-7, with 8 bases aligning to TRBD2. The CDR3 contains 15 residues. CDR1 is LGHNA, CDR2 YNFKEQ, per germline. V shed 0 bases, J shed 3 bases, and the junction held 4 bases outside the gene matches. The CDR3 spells CASSQESGSGYEQYF. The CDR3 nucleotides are TGTGCCAGCAGCCAAGAAAGCGGGAGTGGCTACGAGCAGTACTTC.

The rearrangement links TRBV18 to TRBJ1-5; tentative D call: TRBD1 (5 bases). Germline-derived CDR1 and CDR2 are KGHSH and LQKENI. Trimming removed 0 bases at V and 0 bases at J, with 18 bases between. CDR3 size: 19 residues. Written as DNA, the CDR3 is TGTGCCAGCTCACCACCGAACCGGGGAGGGGCTTATAGCAATCAGCCCCAGCATTTT. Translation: CASSPPNRGGAYSNQPQHF.

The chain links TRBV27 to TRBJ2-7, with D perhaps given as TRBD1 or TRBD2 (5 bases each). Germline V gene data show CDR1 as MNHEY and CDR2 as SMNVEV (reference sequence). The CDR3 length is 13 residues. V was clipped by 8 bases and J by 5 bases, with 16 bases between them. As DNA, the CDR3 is TGTGCCAGCCGCGACGGGGCTGGAAACGAGCAGTACTTC. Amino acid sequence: CASRDGAGNEQYF.

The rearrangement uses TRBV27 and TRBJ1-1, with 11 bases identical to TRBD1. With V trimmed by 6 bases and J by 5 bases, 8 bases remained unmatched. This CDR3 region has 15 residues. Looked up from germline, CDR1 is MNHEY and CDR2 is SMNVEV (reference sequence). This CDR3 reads CASRGQGAVGTEAFF. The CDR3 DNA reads TGTGCCAGCAGAGGACAGGGGGCGGTAGGAACTGAAGCTTTCTTT.

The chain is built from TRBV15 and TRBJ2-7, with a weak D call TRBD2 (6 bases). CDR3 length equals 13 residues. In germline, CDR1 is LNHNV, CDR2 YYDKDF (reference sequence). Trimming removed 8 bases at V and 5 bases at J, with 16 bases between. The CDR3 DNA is TGTGCCACCGCAACATCTAGCGTCCACGAGCAGTACTTC. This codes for CATATSSVHEQYF.

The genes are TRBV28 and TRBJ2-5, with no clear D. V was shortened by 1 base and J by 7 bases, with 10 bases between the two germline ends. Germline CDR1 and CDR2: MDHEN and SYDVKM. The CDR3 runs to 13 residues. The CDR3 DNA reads TGTGCCAGCAGTTTATCTGGTTCGAGGACCCAGTACTTC. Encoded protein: CASSLSGSRTQYF. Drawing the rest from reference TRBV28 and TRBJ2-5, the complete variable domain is DVKVTQSSRYLVKRTGEKVFLECVQDMDHENMFWYRQDPGLGLRLIYFSYDVKMKEKGDIPEGYSVSREKKERFSLILESASTNQTSMYLCASSLSGSRTQYFGPGTRLLVL.

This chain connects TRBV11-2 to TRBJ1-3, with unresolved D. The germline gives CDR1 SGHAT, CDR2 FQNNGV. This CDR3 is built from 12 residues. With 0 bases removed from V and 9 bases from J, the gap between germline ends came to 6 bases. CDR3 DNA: TGTGCCAGCAGCTTAGAGCCCGGCACCATATATTTT. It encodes CASSLEPGTIYF. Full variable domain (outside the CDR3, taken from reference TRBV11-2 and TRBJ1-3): EAGVAQSPRYKIIEKRQSVAFWCNPISGHATLYWYQQILGQGPKLLIQFQNNGVVDDSQLPKDRFSAERLKGVDSTLKIQPAKLEDSAVYLCASSLEPGTIYFGEGSWLTVV.

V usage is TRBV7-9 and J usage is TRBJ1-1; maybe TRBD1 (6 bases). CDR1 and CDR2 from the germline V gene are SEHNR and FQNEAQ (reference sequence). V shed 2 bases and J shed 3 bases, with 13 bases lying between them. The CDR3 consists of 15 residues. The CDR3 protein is CASSLIGAGDTEAFF. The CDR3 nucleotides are TGTGCCAGCAGCTTAATCGGGGCAGGGGACACTGAAGCTTTCTTT.

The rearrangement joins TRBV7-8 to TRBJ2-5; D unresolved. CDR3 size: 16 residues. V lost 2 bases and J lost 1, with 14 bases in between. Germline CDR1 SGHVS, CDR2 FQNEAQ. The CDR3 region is CASSLLLDSSQETQYF. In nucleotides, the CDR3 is TGTGCCAGCAGCTTACTTCTCGATTCTAGCCAAGAGACCCAGTACTTC.

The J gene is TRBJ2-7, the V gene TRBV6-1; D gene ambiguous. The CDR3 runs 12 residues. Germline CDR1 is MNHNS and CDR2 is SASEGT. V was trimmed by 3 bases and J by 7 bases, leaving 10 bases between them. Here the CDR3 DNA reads TGTGCCAGCAGTGAGTACTTGTTGGAGCAGTACTTC. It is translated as CASSEYLLEQYF.